This is a list of T cell receptor beta chains from one sample in a study of T cells in Graves' hyperthyroidism and ophthalmopathy. TCRdb reprocessed the multiplex PCR reads via MiXCR and lists one record per CDR3 protein. The sample has approximately 620,000 distinct CDR3 sequences, about 16% seen once. The sequencing input was blood. These receptors were taken from a woman aged 40 to 55 with Graves' ophthalmopathy. The conserved cysteine and the conserved F or W are not part of the CDR3 here.

j_call v_call cdr3_aa
TRBJ2-1 TRBV2 ASSEKTGLAGDHEQF
TRBJ2-7 TRBV3-1 ASSQEVNLGHEQY
TRBJ1-2 TRBV20-1 SRWTGKDGYT
TRBJ2-3 TRBV5-8 ASSRRASGSTDTQY
TRBJ1-2 TRBV19 ASSGRQKRGYGYT
TRBJ2-5 TRBV28 ATKTEETQY
TRBJ2-7 TRBV2 ASRSGTGVPRQY
TRBJ2-1 TRBV12-3/TRBV12-4 ASSPRTGDYNEQF
TRBJ2-3 TRBV28 ASSSPLGGGPSTDTQY
TRBJ1-5 TRBV19 ASRMLDRGGQPQH
TRBJ2-1 TRBV5-1 ASKQRGSSYNEQF
TRBJ2-7 TRBV11-2 ASSPGGRSNYEQY
TRBJ1-3 TRBV12-3/TRBV12-4 ASSLMGPRGYDPGNTIY
TRBJ1-6 TRBV24-1 ATSDFLQEYNSPLH
TRBJ2-3 TRBV29-1 SVFRHGTDTQY
TRBJ2-3 TRBV10-3 AISLPQDTQY
TRBJ2-2 TRBV12-3/TRBV12-4 ASSTRGRAERELF
TRBJ2-7 TRBV7-9 ASSLGPGRYEQY
TRBJ2-3 TRBV20-1 SASLRAGTDTQY
TRBJ2-5 TRBV2 ASSDGTGFVETQY
TRBJ2-5 TRBV18 ASSPPGGETQY
TRBJ2-7 TRBV20-1 SARSWGLLNEQY
TRBJ1-1 TRBV2 ASSRKTVAFGAF
TRBJ2-1 TRBV20-1 SARDLTSGHYNEQF
TRBJ1-2 TRBV28 ASRVIGAPNYGYT
TRBJ2-5 TRBV3-1 ASSQFLLAGQETQY
TRBJ2-6 TRBV5-1 ASSLTGEAGANVLT
TRBJ2-7 TRBV6-1 ASSGTGPPNEQY
TRBJ1-5 TRBV18 ASSPEQSNQPQH
TRBJ2-7 TRBV30 AWIRRTGALRYEQY
TRBJ2-1 TRBV2 ASSGGLAGGNNEQF
TRBJ2-2 TRBV19 AMKTGDVLNTGELF
TRBJ1-1 TRBV29-1 SVRQGAWDTEAF
TRBJ1-6 TRBV28 ASYPGTGSSYNSPLH
TRBJ1-5 TRBV28 ASSLPQNSYQPQH
TRBJ2-3 TRBV18 ASSPPSSSDTQY
TRBJ2-7 TRBV11-1 ASRDRDEQY
TRBJ1-5 TRBV19 ASSKRGDSNQPQH
TRBJ2-7 TRBV29-1 SVAGLATYEQY
TRBJ1-5 TRBV19 ASSIWPGENQPQH
TRBJ2-1 TRBV19 ASSIRSNEQF
TRBJ1-5 TRBV14 ASSQDGAQPQH
TRBJ1-5 TRBV6-1 ASLGWGFRQPQH
TRBJ1-4 TRBV28 ASSLYSGVTNEKLF
TRBJ2-7 TRBV6-1 ASSLARVGYEQY
TRBJ2-1 TRBV6-1 ASSASRAGGSYNEQF
TRBJ1-5 TRBV11-2 ASSSWTGEGQPQH
TRBJ2-1 TRBV2 ASSEGTSGYKQF
TRBJ2-1 TRBV6-1 ASKTGGIRNEQF
TRBJ1-5 TRBV7-4 ANPTSPSGQGCHQPQH
TRBJ2-1 TRBV2 AIGGGVANEQF
TRBJ1-5 TRBV12-3/TRBV12-4 ASSPQEQPQH
TRBJ1-2 TRBV6-9 ASSYPLQGNYGYT
TRBJ1-2 TRBV13 ASSLYPPGGGYT
TRBJ2-2 TRBV5-1 ASSFVRLSGGDTGELF